A single TCR beta chain is shown here with its context. Exposed enrollees encountered a COVID-19 case at some point within 2 weeks before study entry. This record comes from a study of blood T cell repertoires in COVID-19. Study-level background: PBMCs, B-cell-depleted T cells, or T cells provided the cDNA or gDNA that made up the material.

In the study's own analysis: Amplification with reference gene primers provided the estimates of nucleated cell counts. Assay used: immunoSEQ multiplex PCR; TCRdb lists only in-frame clones, some missing. V and J calls plus clone size are reproduced from that table; the DNA served to infer D and trimming. The table lists around 190,000 clones, around 83% of them singletons. The V and J ends lost 5 bases and 1 base, in that order; junction bases with no gene match: 7. The germline CDR1 and CDR2 sequences are LNHDA and SQIVND (reference sequence). The CDR3 consists of 15 residues. The sequenced sample consisted of PBMCs or T cells enriched from blood (not recorded which). This rearrangement joins TRBV19 to TRBJ1-2; 7 positions agree with TRBD1. The sequence came from a woman aged 25 to 45 who had been exposed to COVID-19. Here the CDR3 reads CASSPSQGVNYGYTF. CDR3 sequence (DNA): TGTGCCAGTAGTCCCAGCCAGGGGGTTAACTATGGCTACACCTTC.